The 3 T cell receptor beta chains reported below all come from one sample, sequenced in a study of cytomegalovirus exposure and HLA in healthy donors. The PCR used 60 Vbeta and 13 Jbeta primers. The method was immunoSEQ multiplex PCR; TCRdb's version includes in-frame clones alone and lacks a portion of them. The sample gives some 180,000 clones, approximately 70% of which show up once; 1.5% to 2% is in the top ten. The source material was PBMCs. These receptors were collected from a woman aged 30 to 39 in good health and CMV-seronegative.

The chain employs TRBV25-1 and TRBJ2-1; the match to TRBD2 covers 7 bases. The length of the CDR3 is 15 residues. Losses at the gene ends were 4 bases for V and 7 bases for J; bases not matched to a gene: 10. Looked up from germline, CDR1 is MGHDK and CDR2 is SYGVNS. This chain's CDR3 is CASSGVIAGVNEQFF. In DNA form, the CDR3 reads TGTGCCAGCAGTGGGGTTATTGCGGGAGTAAATGAGCAGTTCTTC.

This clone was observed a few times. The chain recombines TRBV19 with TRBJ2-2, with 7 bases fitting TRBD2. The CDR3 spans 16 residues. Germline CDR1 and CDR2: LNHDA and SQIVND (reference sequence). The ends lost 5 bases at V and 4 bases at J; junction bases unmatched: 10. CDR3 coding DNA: TGTGCCAGTAGTCCCCCTCCTGGCGGGGGCACCGGGGAGCTGTTTTTT. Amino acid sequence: CASSPPPGGGTGELFF.

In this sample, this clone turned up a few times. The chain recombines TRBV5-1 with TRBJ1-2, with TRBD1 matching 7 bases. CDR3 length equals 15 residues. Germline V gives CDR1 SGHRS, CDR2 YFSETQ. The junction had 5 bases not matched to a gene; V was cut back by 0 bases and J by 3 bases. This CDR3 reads CASSLDRGMDYGYTF. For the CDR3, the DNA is TGCGCCAGCAGCTTGGACAGGGGCATGGACTATGGCTACACCTTC.